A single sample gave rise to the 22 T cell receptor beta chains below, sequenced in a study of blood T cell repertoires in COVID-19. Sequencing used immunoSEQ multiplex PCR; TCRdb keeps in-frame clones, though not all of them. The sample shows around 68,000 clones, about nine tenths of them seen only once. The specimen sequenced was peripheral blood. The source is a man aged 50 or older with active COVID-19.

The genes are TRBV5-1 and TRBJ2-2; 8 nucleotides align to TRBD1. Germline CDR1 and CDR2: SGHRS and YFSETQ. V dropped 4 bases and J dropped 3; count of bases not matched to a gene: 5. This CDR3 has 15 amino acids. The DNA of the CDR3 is TGCGCCAGCAGCCAACAGGGGGTAGACACCGGGGAGCTGTTTTTT. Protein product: CASSQQGVDTGELFF.

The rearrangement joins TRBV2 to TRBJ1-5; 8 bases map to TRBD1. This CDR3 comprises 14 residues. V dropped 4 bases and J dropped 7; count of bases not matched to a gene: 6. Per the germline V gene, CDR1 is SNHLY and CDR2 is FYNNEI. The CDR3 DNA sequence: TGTGCCAGCAGTGCTGACAGGGGCCACCAGCCCCAGCATTTT. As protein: CASSADRGHQPQHF.

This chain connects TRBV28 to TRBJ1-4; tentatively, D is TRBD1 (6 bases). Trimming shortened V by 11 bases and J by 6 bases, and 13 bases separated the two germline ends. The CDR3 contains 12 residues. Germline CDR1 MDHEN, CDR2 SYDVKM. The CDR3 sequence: CAAQRGYEKLFF. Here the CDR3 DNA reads TGTGCCGCGCAAAGGGGGTATGAAAAACTGTTTTTT.

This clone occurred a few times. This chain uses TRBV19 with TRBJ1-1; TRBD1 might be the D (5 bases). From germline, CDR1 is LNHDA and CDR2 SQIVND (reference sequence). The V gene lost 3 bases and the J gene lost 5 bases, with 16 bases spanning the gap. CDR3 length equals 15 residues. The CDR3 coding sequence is TGTGCCAGTAGTATCCTCGGGAGGGGTAGGACTGAAGCTTTCTTT. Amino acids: CASSILGRGRTEAFF. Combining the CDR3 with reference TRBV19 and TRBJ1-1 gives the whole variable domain DGGITQSPKYLFRKEGQNVTLSCEQNLNHDAMYWYRQDPGQGLRLIYYSQIVNDFQKGDIAEGYSVSREKKESFPLTVTSAQKNPTAFYLCASSILGRGRTEAFFGQGTRLTVV.

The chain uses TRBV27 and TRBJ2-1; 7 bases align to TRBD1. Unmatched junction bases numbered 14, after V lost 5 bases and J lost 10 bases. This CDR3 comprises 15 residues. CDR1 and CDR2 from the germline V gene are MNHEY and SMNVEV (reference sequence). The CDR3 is CASSPGTAPRGEQFF. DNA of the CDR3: TGTGCCAGCAGTCCTGGGACAGCCCCTCGGGGAGAGCAGTTCTTC.

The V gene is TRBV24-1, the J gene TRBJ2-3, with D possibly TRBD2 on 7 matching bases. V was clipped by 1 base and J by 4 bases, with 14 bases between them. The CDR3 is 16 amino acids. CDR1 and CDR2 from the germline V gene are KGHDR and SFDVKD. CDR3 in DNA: TGTGCCACCAGTGATTTCGGCGGGGGCGAGTCAGATACGCAGTATTTT. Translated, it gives CATSDFGGGESDTQYF.

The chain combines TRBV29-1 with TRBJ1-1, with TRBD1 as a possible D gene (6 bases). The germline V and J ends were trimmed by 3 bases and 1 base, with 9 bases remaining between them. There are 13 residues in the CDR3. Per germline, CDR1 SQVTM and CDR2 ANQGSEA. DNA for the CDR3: TGCAGCGTTGACGCACAGGGGAACACTGAAGCTTTCTTT. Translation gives CSVDAQGNTEAFF.

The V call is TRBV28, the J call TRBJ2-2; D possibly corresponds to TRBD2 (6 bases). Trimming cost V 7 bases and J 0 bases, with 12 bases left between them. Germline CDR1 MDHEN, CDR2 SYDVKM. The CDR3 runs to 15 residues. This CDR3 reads CASTGRPANTGELFF. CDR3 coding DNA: TGTGCCAGCACGGGGAGGCCAGCGAACACCGGGGAGCTGTTTTTT.

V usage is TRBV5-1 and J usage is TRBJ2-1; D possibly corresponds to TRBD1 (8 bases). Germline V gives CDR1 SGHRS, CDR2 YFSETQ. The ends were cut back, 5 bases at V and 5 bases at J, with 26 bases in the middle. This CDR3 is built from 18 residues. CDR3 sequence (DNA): TGCGCCAGCAGAAGGACAGGGAGTACTAGCGTTATAAACAATGAGCAGTTCTTC. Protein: CASRRTGSTSVINNEQFF.

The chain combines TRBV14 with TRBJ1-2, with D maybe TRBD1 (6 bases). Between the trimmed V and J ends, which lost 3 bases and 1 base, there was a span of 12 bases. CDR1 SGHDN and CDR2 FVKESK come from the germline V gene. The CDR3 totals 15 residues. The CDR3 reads CASSQAGTLNYGYTF. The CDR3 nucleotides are TGTGCCAGCAGCCAGGCCGGGACACTTAACTATGGCTACACCTTC.

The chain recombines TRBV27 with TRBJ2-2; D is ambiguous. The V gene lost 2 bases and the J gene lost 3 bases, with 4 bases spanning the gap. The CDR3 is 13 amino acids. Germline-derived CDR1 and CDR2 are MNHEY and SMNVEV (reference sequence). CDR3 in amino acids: CASSLEDTGELFF. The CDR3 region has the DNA TGTGCCAGCAGTTTAGAGGACACCGGGGAGCTGTTTTTT.

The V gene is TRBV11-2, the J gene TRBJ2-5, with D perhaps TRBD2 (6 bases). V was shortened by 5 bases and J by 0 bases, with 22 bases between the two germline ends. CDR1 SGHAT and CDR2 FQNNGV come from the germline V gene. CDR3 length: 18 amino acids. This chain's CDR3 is CASSPSTGSGPDQETQYF. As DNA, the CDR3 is TGTGCCAGCAGCCCCTCGACGGGAAGCGGGCCAGACCAAGAGACCCAGTACTTC.

CDR3 region: CASSPGTVQETQYF. The CDR3 DNA is TGTGCCAGCTCACCCGGGACAGTTCAAGAGACCCAGTACTTC. The genes are TRBV3-1 (or the pseudogene TRBV3-2) and TRBJ2-5; 7 positions match TRBD1. Germline trimming cut 8 bases from V and 2 bases from J; bases unmatched to any gene: 8. The CDR3 runs to 14 residues. Germline loops: CDR1 LGHDT, CDR2 YNNKEL (reference sequence).

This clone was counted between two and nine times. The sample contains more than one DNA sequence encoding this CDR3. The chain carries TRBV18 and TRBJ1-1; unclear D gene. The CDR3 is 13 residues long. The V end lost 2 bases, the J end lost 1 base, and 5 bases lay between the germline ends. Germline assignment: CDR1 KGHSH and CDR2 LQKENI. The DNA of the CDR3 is TGTGCCAGCTCACCAGGGCAGAACACTGAAGCTTTCTTT. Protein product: CASSPGQNTEAFF.

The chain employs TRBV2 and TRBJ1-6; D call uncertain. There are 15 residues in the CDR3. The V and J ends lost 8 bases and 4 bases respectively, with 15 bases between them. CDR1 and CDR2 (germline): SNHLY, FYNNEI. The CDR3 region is CASVSQASYNSPLHF. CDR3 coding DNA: TGTGCCAGCGTCAGCCAGGCATCTTATAATTCACCCCTCCACTTT. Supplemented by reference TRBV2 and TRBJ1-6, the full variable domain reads EPEVTQTPSHQVTQMGQEVILRCVPISNHLYFYWYRQILGQKVEFLVSFYNNEISEKSEIFDDQFSVERPDGSNFTLKIRSTKLEDSAMYFCASVSQASYNSPLHFGNGTRLTVT.

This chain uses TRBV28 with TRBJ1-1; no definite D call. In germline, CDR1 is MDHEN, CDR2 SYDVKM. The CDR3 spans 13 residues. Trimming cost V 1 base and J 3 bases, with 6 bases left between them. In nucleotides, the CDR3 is TGTGCCAGCAGTTTATCGGCGGACACTGAAGCTTTCTTT. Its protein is CASSLSADTEAFF.

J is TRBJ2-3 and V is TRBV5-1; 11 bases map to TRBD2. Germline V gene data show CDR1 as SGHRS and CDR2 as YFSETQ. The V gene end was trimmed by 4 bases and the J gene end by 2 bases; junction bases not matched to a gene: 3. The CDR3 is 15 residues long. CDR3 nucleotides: TGCGCCAGCAGCAAGGGACTAGCGGACACAGATACGCAGTATTTT. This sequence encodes CASSKGLADTDTQYF. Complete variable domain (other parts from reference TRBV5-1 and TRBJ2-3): KAGVTQTPRYLIKTRGQQVTLSCSPISGHRSVSWYQQTPGQGLQFLFEYFSETQRNKGNFPGRFSGRQFSNSRSEMNVSTLELGDSALYLCASSKGLADTDTQYFGPGTRLTVL.

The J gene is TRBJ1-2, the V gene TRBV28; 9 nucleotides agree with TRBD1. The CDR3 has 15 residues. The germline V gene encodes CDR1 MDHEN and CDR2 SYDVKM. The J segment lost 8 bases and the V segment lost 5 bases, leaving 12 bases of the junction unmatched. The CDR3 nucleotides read TGTGCCAGCAGTGTAGGGGGACAGGGAGGGCGAGGCTACACCTTC. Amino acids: CASSVGGQGGRGYTF.

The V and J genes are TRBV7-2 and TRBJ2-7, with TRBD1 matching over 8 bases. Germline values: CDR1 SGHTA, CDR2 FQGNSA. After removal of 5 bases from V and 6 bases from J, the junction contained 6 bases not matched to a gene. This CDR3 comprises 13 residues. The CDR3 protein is CASSLSRGPEQYF. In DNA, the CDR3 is TGTGCCAGCAGCCTTAGCAGGGGGCCCGAGCAGTACTTC.

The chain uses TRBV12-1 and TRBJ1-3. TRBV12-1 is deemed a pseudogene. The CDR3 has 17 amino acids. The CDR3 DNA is TGTGCCAGCAGCTTCCCGTCGGTGAACTCTTACGGAAACACCATATATTTT. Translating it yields CASSFPSVNSYGNTIYF.

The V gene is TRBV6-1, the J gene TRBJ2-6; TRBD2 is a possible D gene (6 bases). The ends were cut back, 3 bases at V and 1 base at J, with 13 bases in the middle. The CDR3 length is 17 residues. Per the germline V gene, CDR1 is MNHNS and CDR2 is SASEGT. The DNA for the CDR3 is TGTGCCAGCAGTGATCGGGCCCGGGAGTCTGGGGCCAACGTCCTGACTTTC. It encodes CASSDRARESGANVLTF.

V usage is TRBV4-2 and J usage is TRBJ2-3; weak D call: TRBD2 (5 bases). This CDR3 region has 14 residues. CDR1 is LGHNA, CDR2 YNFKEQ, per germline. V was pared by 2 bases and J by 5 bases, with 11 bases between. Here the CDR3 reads CASSQSGRGDTQYF. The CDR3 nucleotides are TGTGCCAGCAGCCAATCTGGCCGGGGAGATACGCAGTATTTT.